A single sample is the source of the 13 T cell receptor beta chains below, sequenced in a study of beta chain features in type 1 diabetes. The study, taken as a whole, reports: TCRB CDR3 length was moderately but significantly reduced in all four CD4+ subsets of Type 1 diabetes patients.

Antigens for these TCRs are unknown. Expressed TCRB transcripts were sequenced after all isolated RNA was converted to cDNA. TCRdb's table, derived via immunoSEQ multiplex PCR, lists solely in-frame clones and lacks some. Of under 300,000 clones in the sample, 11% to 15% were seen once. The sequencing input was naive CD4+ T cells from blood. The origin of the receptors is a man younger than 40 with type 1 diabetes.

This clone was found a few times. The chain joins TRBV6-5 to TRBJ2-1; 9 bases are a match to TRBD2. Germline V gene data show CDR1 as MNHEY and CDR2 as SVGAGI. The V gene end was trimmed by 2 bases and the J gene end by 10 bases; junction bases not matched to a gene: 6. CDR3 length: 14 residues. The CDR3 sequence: CASSYNPSGIEQFF. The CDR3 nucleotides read TGTGCCAGCAGTTACAATCCTAGCGGGATCGAGCAGTTCTTC.

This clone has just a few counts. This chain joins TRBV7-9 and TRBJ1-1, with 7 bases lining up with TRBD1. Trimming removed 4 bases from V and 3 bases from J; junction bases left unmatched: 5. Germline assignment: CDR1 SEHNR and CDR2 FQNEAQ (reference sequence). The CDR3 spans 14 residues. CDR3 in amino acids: CASSSTGLDTEAFF. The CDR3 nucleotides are TGTGCCAGCAGCTCGACAGGGTTGGACACTGAAGCTTTCTTT.

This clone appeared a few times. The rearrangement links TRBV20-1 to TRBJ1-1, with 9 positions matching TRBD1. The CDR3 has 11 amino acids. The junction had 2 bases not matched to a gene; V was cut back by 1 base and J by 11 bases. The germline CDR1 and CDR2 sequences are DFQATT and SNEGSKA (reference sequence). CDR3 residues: CSARAGQGAFF. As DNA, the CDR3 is TGCAGTGCTAGAGCCGGACAGGGGGCTTTCTTT.

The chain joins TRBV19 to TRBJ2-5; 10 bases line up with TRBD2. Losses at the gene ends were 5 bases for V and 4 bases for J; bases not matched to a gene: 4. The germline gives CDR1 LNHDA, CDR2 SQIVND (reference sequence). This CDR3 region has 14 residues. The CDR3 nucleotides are TGTGCCAGTAGTGTCACTAGCGGGACAGAGACCCAGTACTTC. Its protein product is CASSVTSGTETQYF.

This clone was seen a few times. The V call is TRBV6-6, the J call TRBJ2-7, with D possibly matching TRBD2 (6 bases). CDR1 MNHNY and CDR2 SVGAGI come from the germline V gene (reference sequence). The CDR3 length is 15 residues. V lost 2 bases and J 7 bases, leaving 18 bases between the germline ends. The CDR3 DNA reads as TGTGCCAGCAGTTACGAAGGGGCCGGGGGTTTTGAGCAGTACTTC. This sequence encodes CASSYEGAGGFEQYF.

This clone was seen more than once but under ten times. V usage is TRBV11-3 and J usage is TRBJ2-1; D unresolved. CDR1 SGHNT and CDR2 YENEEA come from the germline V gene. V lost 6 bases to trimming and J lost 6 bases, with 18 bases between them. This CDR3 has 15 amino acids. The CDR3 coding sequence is TGTGCCAGCAGTTTCCAACCCTACTCCACCAATGAGCAGTTCTTC. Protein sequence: CASSFQPYSTNEQFF.

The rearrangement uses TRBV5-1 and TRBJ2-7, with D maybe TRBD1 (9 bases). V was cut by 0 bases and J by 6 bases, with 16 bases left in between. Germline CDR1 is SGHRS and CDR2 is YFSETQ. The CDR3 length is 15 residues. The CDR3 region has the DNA TGCGCCAGCAGCTTGGTAGCGGGACAGGGAGGCGAGCAGTACTTC. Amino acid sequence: CASSLVAGQGGEQYF.

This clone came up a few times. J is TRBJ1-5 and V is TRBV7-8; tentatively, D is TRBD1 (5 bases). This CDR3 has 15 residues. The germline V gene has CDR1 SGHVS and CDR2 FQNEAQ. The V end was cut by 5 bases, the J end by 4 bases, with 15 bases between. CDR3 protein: CASSPGVTENQPQHF. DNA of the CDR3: TGTGCCAGCAGCCCTGGGGTGACAGAAAATCAGCCCCAGCATTTT. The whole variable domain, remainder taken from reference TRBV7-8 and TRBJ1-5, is GAGVSQSPRYKVAKRGQDVALRCDPISGHVSLFWYQQALGQGPEFLTYFQNEAQLDKSGLPSDRFFAERPEGSVSTLKIQRTQQEDSAVYLCASSPGVTENQPQHFGDGTRLSIL.

The CDR3 spells CASSIRLREQYF. The CDR3 coding sequence is TGTGCCAGCAGCATCAGGCTTCGCGAGCAGTACTTC. V and J are TRBV11-3 and TRBJ2-7; no clear D gene. Trimming cost V 5 bases and J 6 bases, with 11 bases left between them. The CDR3 loop spans 12 amino acids. CDR1 and CDR2 (germline): SGHNT, YENEEA.

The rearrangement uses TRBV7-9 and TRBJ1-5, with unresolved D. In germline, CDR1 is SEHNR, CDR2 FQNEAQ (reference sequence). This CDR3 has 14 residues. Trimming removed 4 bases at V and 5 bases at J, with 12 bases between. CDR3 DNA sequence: TGTGCCAGCAGCTCGTCGACTCGTTATCAGCCCCAGCATTTT. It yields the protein CASSSSTRYQPQHF.

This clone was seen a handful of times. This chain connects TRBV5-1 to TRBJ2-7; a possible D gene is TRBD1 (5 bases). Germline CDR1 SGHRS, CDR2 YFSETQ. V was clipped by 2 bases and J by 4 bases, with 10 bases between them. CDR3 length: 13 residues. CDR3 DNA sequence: TGCGCCAGCAGCTTAACAGGTCCGTACGAGCAGTACTTC. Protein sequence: CASSLTGPYEQYF.

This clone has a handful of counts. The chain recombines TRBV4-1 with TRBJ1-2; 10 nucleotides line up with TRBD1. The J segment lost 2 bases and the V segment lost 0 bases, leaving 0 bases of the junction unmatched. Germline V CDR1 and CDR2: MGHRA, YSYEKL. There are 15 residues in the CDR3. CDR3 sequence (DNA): TGCGCCAGCAGCCAAGAGGGACAGGGGAACTATGGCTACACCTTC. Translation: CASSQEGQGNYGYTF.

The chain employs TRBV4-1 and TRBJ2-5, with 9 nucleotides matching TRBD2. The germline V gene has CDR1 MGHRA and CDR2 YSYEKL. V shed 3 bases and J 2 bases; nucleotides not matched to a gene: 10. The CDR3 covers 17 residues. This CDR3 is CASSQGSTSGLQETQYF. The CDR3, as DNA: TGCGCCAGCAGCCAGGGGTCGACTAGCGGTTTACAAGAGACCCAGTACTTC.